A single TCR beta chain is shown here with its context. Sequencing used immunoSEQ multiplex PCR; TCRdb keeps in-frame clones, though not all of them. This table has around 80,000 clones, around nine tenths appearing once. This specimen belongs to a study of control samples from healthy donors and cancer patients. The CDR3 covers 15 residues. V gave up 2 bases and J gave up 10 bases; unmatched junction bases: 7. Germline assignment: CDR1 MNHEY and CDR2 SMNVEV (reference sequence). The sequence was obtained from a woman between 45 and 65 years old in good health. The sequenced sample consisted of blood. This rearrangement joins TRBV27 to TRBJ1-6; 8 bases match TRBD1. CDR3 in DNA: TGTGCCAGCAGTTTAACTACAGGGGGATTCTCACCCCTCCACTTT. Translating gives CASSLTTGGFSPLHF.